This is a list of T cell receptor beta chains from one sample in a study of neurological immune-mediated disorders. TCRdb called the 5' RACE reads again in MiXCR, with one record for every CDR3 protein. The table records roughly 48,000 distinct CDR3 sequences, roughly 24% of them present only once. Material for sequencing was PBMCs. The receptors originated from a woman in her 70s in good health. The CDR3 runs from the conserved cysteine through the conserved F or W. D genes are given only for firm matches. The size entry is marked missing in some rows and otherwise reads once, few, many or a size class.

j_gene	abundance	v_gene	d_gene	CDR3nt	CDR3aa
TRBJ2-5	NA	TRBV20-1	NA	TGCAGTGCCACCACCCTAGGGACCCAGTACTTC	CSATTLGTQYF
TRBJ2-3	once	TRBV4-2	TRBD1	TGTGCCAGCAGCCCCAAGGGACAGGGGGCAGATACGCAGTATTTT	CASSPKGQGADTQYF
TRBJ2-5	once	TRBV5-1	TRBD1	TGCGCCAGCAGCGATGGACAGGCCCGGTGGGAGACCCAGTACTTC	CASSDGQARWETQYF
TRBJ2-3	NA	TRBV7-2	TRBD2	TGTGCCAGCAGCTTAGTGGGGGGGGTTACAGATACGCAGTATTTT	CASSLVGGVTDTQYF
TRBJ2-3	large	TRBV10-3	NA	TGTGCCATCAGCGATTCGACAGATACGCAGTATTTT	CAISDSTDTQYF
TRBJ2-1	once	TRBV5-1	NA	TGCGCCAGCAGCTTGGAGGGTAACCCCGCTAGCAATGAGCAGTTCTTC	CASSLEGNPASNEQFF
TRBJ2-1	many	TRBV15	NA	TGTGCCACCAGCAGAGAAGCAAACCATGAGCAGTTCTTC	CATSREANHEQFF
TRBJ1-4	many	TRBV5-1	NA	TGCGCCAGCAGCTGGGACGGAAATGAAAAACTGTTTTTT	CASSWDGNEKLFF
TRBJ2-5	many	TRBV29-1	NA	TGCAGCGCGGGACGGCTACAAGAGACCCAGTACTTC	CSAGRLQETQYF
TRBJ1-1	NA	TRBV29-1	TRBD1	TGCAGCGTCAAGATCACAGGGGATGGGGGCACTGAAGCTTTCTTT	CSVKITGDGGTEAFF